Presented here are 8 T cell receptor beta chains from one specimen sequenced in a study of T cells after posttransplantation cyclophosphamide (dated by TCRdb to 2016 to 2018). The library was prepared using the immunoSEQ multiplex PCR assay. TCRdb stores this immuneACCESS table with in-frame sequences only. Part of the clones is absent; in the studies checked, under half of the shortfall reflects unresolved V genes, and no reason is known for the rest. In all, the sample holds roughly 11,000 clones, and 70% to 90% of those were seen once. Over 3.5% of the sample is taken by the ten largest. A control cohort of 11 patients who had been given myeloablative marrow transplants with methotrexate plus a calcineurin inhibitor was sampled 1 year after transplant. This specimen was PBMCs, taken 367 days after allogeneic stem cell transplant with calcineurin inhibitor and methotrexate. These receptors were collected from a male patient in his thirties who received an allogeneic stem cell transplant from an unrelated donor, was CMV-positive, and had acute GVHD only. In patients who had a transplant, some T cells may come from the graft donor.

V usage is TRBV16 and J usage is TRBJ1-2; 9 positions agree with TRBD1. V was pared by 7 bases and J by 4 bases, with 7 bases of the junction left unmatched. Germline CDR1 and CDR2: KGHSY and FQNENV. This CDR3 contains 14 residues. CDR3 in DNA: TGTGCCAGCACCGCCGGGACAGGGACCTATGGCTACACCTTC. This gives the protein CASTAGTGTYGYTF.

The chain uses TRBV5-4 and TRBJ2-3; D may be TRBD2 (6 bases). V was shortened by 2 bases and J by 5 bases, with 9 bases between the two germline ends. The V gene's germline CDR1 is SGHNT and CDR2 YYREEE (reference sequence). The CDR3 is 13 residues long. As DNA, the CDR3 is TGTGCCAGCAGCTTACCCGGGGGAGATACGCAGTATTTT. Its translation: CASSLPGGDTQYF.

V usage is TRBV29-1 and J usage is TRBJ2-3; 11 bases are shared with TRBD1. Germline trimming cut 7 bases from V and 0 bases from J; bases unmatched to any gene: 3. This CDR3 is 14 amino acids long. The germline V gene has CDR1 SQVTM and CDR2 ANQGSEA. Here the CDR3 reads CSGGQGASTDTQYF. The CDR3 DNA is TGCAGCGGCGGACAGGGGGCAAGCACAGATACGCAGTATTTT.

This clone came up a few times. The chain employs TRBV18 and TRBJ1-3; 8 bases are shared with TRBD1. The CDR3 runs to 16 residues. With 0 bases clipped from V and 2 bases from J, the junction kept 3 bases outside the gene matches. Germline CDR1 KGHSH, CDR2 LQKENI. The CDR3 region is CASSPPDRVPGNTIYF. The DNA for the CDR3 is TGTGCCAGCTCACCACCGGACAGGGTGCCTGGAAACACCATATATTTT.

V and J are TRBV28 and TRBJ2-7; no clear D. Germline CDR1 MDHEN, CDR2 SYDVKM. Trimming removed 7 bases from V and 3 bases from J, with 10 bases in between. This CDR3 has 12 residues. DNA of the CDR3: TGTGCCAGCACCACACCAGGCTACGAGCAGTACTTC. This encodes CASTTPGYEQYF.

This CDR3 is CASMYRGVWSPLHF. Here the CDR3 DNA reads TGTGCCAGCATGTACAGGGGAGTTTGGTCACCCCTCCACTTT. The rearrangement joins TRBV2 to TRBJ1-6; 7 nucleotides agree with TRBD1. After removal of 7 bases from V and 10 bases from J, the junction contained 10 bases not matched to a gene. The CDR3 totals 14 residues. Looked up from germline, CDR1 is SNHLY and CDR2 is FYNNEI.

The V and J genes are TRBV2 and TRBJ2-7; maybe TRBD1 (6 bases). With 0 bases removed from V and 7 bases from J, the gap between germline ends came to 10 bases. The CDR3 has 13 residues. CDR1 and CDR2 (germline): SNHLY, FYNNEI. The CDR3 is CASSEADRREQYF. CDR3 nucleotides: TGTGCCAGCAGTGAAGCGGACAGACGGGAGCAGTACTTC.

The gene calls are TRBV29-1 and TRBJ1-2; TRBD1 matches 8 bases. This CDR3 region has 13 residues. From germline, CDR1 is SQVTM and CDR2 ANQGSEA. The J segment lost 8 bases and the V segment lost 6 bases, leaving 11 bases of the junction unmatched. The CDR3 DNA sequence: TGCAGCGTGCAAGTCAGGGGGCTGAGGGGCTACACCTTC. Encoded protein: CSVQVRGLRGYTF.